This T cell receptor (beta chain) is from a study of cytomegalovirus exposure and HLA in healthy donors. Study-wide context: Prior work identified 120 million or so unique TCR beta sequences in some 180 million T cells. Study results and caveats: Across donors, presence/absence analyses took sequencing depth to be roughly uniform. Reports described diagnosis of cytomegalovirus status by the classifier as highly specific and sensitive. Rarity marked most TCR sequences, yet some public TCRs occurred in many donors.

Worth noting for this clone: Its antigen remains unidentified.

The study ran its PCR with 60 Vbeta and 13 Jbeta primers. TCRdb's table, derived via immunoSEQ multiplex PCR, lists solely in-frame clones and lacks some. The sample consists of some 140,000 clones, around 85% of them appearing once. The sample was PBMCs. The source of this sequence is a woman aged 25-40 years in good health and CMV-seropositive.

The chain's CDR3 is CASSPPDRVKENTGELFF. In DNA, the CDR3 is TGTGCCAGCAGCCCCCCCGACAGGGTGAAGGAGAACACCGGGGAGCTGTTTTTT. The V and J genes are TRBV9 and TRBJ2-2, with TRBD1 matching 7 bases. The CDR3 length is 18 residues. J was trimmed by 1 base and V by 4 bases; bases with no gene match: 13. CDR1 is SGDLS, CDR2 YYNGEE, per germline.